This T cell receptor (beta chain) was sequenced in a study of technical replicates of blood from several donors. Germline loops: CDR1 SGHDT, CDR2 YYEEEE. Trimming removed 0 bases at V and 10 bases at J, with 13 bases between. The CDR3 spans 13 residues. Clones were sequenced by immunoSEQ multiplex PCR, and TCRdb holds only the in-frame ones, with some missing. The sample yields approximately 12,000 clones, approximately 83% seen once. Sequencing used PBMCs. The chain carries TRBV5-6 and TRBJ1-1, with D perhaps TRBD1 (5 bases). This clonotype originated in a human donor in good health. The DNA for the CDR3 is TGTGCCAGCAGCTTGGCTGGGGGGGAAGGAGCTTTCTTT. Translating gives CASSLAGGEGAFF.